Sequencing of this T cell receptor (beta chain) was carried out in a study of cytomegalovirus exposure and HLA in healthy donors. Findings and caveats of the study: When analyzed later, a missense DCLRE1C variant was found to be linked to TCR beta V- and J-gene trimming.

Trimming pared 3 bases from V and 0 bases from J, leaving 8 bases between. The V gene's germline CDR1 is SQVTM and CDR2 ANQGSEA. CDR3 length: 13 residues. Comments on this clone: Its antigen is currently unknown.

This PCR relied on a set of 60 Vbeta primers and 13 Jbeta primers. The table came from immunoSEQ multiplex PCR; TCRdb's copy has only in-frame clones and leaves some out. The table has some 200,000 clones, about 70% seen once; the top ten hold 1.8%. V is TRBV29-1 and J is TRBJ1-1; the D is unclear. Sequenced: PBMCs. This clonotype originated in a woman aged 30 to 39 in good health and CMV-seronegative. The CDR3 DNA follows: TGCAGCGTTGATGCCCAGATGAACACTGAAGCTTTCTTT. The encoded protein is CSVDAQMNTEAFF.